This is a list of T cell receptor beta chains from one sample in a study of T-cell reconstitution after alpha-beta-depleted transplantation in children. TCRdb independently ran MiXCR on the PCR reads; one entry per CDR3 protein. The sample consists of 83,000 or so distinct CDR3 sequences, roughly 8.4% of them appearing once. Sequences were derived from PBMCs from the stem cell graft donor, sampled from the stem cell graft. The receptors stem from a human donor who donated a stem cell graft to a child with congenital amegakaryocytic thrombocytopenia. The CDR3 runs from the conserved cysteine through the conserved F or W. D genes are given only for firm matches.

TRBJ1-1	-	TRBV7-9	CASSADWENTEAFF
TRBJ2-1	TRBD1	TRBV2	CASSWSGGRGTEQFF
TRBJ1-6	-	TRBV3-1	CATSQEGGGPHYNSPLHF
TRBJ2-3	-	TRBV7-9	CASSLALVTDTQYF
TRBJ2-6	-	TRBV6-1	CASSLASGANVLTF
TRBJ2-3	-	TRBV5-1	CASSPDMPSTDTQYF
TRBJ1-1	TRBD1	TRBV12-3/TRBV12-4	CASSLHRGYGTEAFF
TRBJ2-2	-	TRBV20-1	CSALSGRDTGELFF
TRBJ2-3	-	TRBV6-2/TRBV6-3	CASKLGSTDTQYF
TRBJ2-1	TRBD2	TRBV20-1	CSALSGVGYNEQFF
TRBJ2-3	TRBD1	TRBV19	CASSRDRAADTQYF
TRBJ2-7	TRBD2	TRBV5-1	CASSFGAGVYEQYF
TRBJ2-5	-	TRBV28	CASRISQETQYF
TRBJ2-1	TRBD2	TRBV5-1	CASSSGTSGGFSYNEQFF
TRBJ1-2	TRBD1	TRBV12-3/TRBV12-4	CASSWDSNYGYTF
TRBJ1-5	TRBD1	TRBV6-1	CASSKQGDVQPQHF
TRBJ2-6	-	TRBV5-1	CASSLGLSSGANVLTF
TRBJ1-1	-	TRBV20-1	CSARDGTSRAGAFF
TRBJ1-1	-	TRBV6-1	CASKNGRGLNTEAFF
TRBJ2-4	TRBD2	TRBV20-1	CSARGLADALAKNIQYF
TRBJ1-1	-	TRBV5-1	CASSPGQIRGEAFF
TRBJ2-7	-	TRBV10-3	CAILAEDEQYF
TRBJ2-1	-	TRBV7-2	CASSTDGGFRNEQFF
TRBJ1-2	-	TRBV7-2	CASSPSDLGYGYTF
TRBJ2-5	-	TRBV5-6	CASSLSETQYF
TRBJ2-7	TRBD2	TRBV7-6	CASSTNLGAGSEQYF
TRBJ2-5	-	TRBV5-1	CASSLERDETQYF
TRBJ2-7	-	TRBV20-1	CSARVHEQYF
TRBJ1-2	-	TRBV30	CAWSVTSQGYTF
TRBJ1-2	-	TRBV9	CASSGRGGDGYTF
TRBJ2-7	-	TRBV30	CAWSVGGNTYEQYF
TRBJ1-1	-	TRBV19	CASTHQGTPEAFF
TRBJ2-1	-	TRBV16	CASSQSYGDEQFF
TRBJ2-5	TRBD2	TRBV7-7	CASSEGLAGGKTQYF
TRBJ1-5	-	TRBV20-1	CSARGGVEQPQHF